Each of the 23 T cell receptor beta chains below was sequenced from the same sample in a study of OX40 agonist ivuxolimab in advanced cancers. The assay was immunoSEQ multiplex PCR, and TCRdb's table has in-frame clones only and misses some. The data contain more than 65,000 clones, around 84% of them seen just once; the ten biggest clones take up 2% to 2.5%. Source: CD4+ or CD8+ T cells sorted from blood, taken in a trial of the OX40 agonist ivuxolimab. All receptors derive from an adult with an advanced solid tumor such as melanoma, head and neck, liver or kidney cancer.

The gene calls are TRBV11-1 and TRBJ1-2; weak D call: TRBD1 (5 bases). There are 14 residues in the CDR3. V was pared by 5 bases and J by 4 bases, with 14 bases between. Germline CDR1 and CDR2: SGHAT and FQDESV (reference sequence). The DNA of the CDR3 is TGTGCCAGCAGCCTAATGGGACCGAGCTATGGCTACACCTTC. It encodes CASSLMGPSYGYTF.

The V call is TRBV27, the J call TRBJ1-5, with D possibly matching TRBD1 (5 bases). The CDR3 contains 15 residues. V lost 5 bases to trimming and J lost 3 bases, with 14 bases between them. CDR1 is MNHEY, CDR2 SMNVEV, per germline (reference sequence). The CDR3: CASSPGAYVNQPQHF. The CDR3 nucleotides are TGTGCCAGCAGTCCCGGGGCGTATGTCAATCAGCCCCAGCATTTT.

This chain uses TRBV7-8 with TRBJ2-7; D assignment may be TRBD1 or TRBD2 (5 bases each). With 1 base removed from V and 7 bases from J, the gap between germline ends came to 14 bases. Germline loops: CDR1 SGHVS, CDR2 FQNEAQ. The CDR3 totals 14 residues. CDR3 sequence reads: CASSLDGGTGEQYF. Here the CDR3 DNA reads TGTGCCAGCAGCTTAGATGGGGGAACGGGGGAGCAGTACTTC.

The chain couples TRBV2 to TRBJ1-1; a weak D match, TRBD1 (6 bases). This CDR3 is 14 amino acids long. The germline V gene has CDR1 SNHLY and CDR2 FYNNEI. V was trimmed by 8 bases and J by 3 bases, leaving 16 bases between them. CDR3 bases: TGTGCCAGCGAGGAGACGCAGGGGTACACTGAAGCTTTCTTT. Protein product: CASEETQGYTEAFF. Full variable domain (remainder filled in from reference TRBV2 and TRBJ1-1): EPEVTQTPSHQVTQMGQEVILRCVPISNHLYFYWYRQILGQKVEFLVSFYNNEISEKSEIFDDQFSVERPDGSNFTLKIRSTKLEDSAMYFCASEETQGYTEAFFGQGTRLTVV.

V and J are TRBV6-6 and TRBJ1-5, with TRBD1 identical over 8 bases. The germline V gene has CDR1 MNHNY and CDR2 SVGAGI (reference sequence). Trimming took 5 bases from V and 2 from J; bases not matched to a gene: 5. The CDR3 runs 15 residues. In nucleotides, the CDR3 is TGTGCCAGCAGTAACGACAGGGGCGGCAATCAGCCCCAGCATTTT. Translation gives CASSNDRGGNQPQHF.

The V call is TRBV6-1, the J call TRBJ1-2, with D maybe TRBD1 (5 bases). V lost 8 bases, J lost 7 bases, and 20 bases lay in between. The germline CDR1 and CDR2 sequences are MNHNS and SASEGT. This CDR3 spans 14 amino acids. In DNA form, the CDR3 reads TGTGCCAGCTGGAGGTCGCCCGGGACGGGTGGCTACACCTTC. It specifies CASWRSPGTGGYTF.

This rearrangement joins TRBV29-1 to TRBJ1-2, with a tentative D call TRBD1 (5 bases). The CDR3 is 12 residues long. V shed 6 bases and J shed 8 bases, with 16 bases lying between them. CDR1 SQVTM and CDR2 ANQGSEA come from the germline V gene. The CDR3 sequence: CSVGGGVPGYTF. Here the CDR3 DNA reads TGCAGCGTCGGCGGGGGAGTCCCGGGCTACACCTTC.

This CDR3 reads CASSWASGLAKNIQYF. Written as DNA, the CDR3 is TGTGCCAGCAGTTGGGCTAGCGGGTTAGCCAAAAACATTCAGTACTTC. The V call is TRBV27, the J call TRBJ2-4; the match to TRBD2 covers 8 bases. This CDR3 has 16 amino acids. Germline loops: CDR1 MNHEY, CDR2 SMNVEV (reference sequence). Germline trimming cut 4 bases from V and 0 bases from J; bases unmatched to any gene: 5.

The V call is TRBV5-4, the J call TRBJ2-5; D tentatively reads TRBD1 or TRBD2 (7 bases each). Per the germline V gene, CDR1 is SGHNT and CDR2 is YYREEE (reference sequence). The ends were cut back, 4 bases at V and 4 bases at J, with 20 bases in the middle. CDR3 length: 16 amino acids. CDR3 DNA: TGTGCCAGCAGCCCAGGGGGGGGCATCCTAAGAGAGACCCAGTACTTC. Its translation: CASSPGGGILRETQYF.

The J gene is TRBJ2-3, the V gene TRBV27; unclear D gene. V lost 7 bases and J 1 base, leaving 15 bases between the germline ends. CDR1 and CDR2 from the germline V gene are MNHEY and SMNVEV (reference sequence). The CDR3 is made up of 15 amino acids. In nucleotides, the CDR3 is TGTGCCAGCATACCCGAATACCTCCGCACAGATACGCAGTATTTT. Translating it yields CASIPEYLRTDTQYF.

The chain recombines TRBV29-1 with TRBJ2-6; 10 bases match TRBD1. Germline values: CDR1 SQVTM, CDR2 ANQGSEA. The CDR3 length is 15 residues. Trimming removed 4 bases from V and 0 bases from J; junction bases left unmatched: 0. Here the CDR3 reads CSVGTGGSGANVLTF. The CDR3 DNA is TGCAGCGTTGGGACAGGGGGCTCTGGGGCCAACGTCCTGACTTTC.

The chain links TRBV6-6 to TRBJ2-7; 12 bases match TRBD1. The CDR3 covers 15 residues. Germline CDR1 reads MNHNY; CDR2 reads SVGAGI (reference sequence). V dropped 0 bases and J dropped 5; count of bases not matched to a gene: 2. This chain's CDR3 is CASSYSGTGGNEQYF. In nucleotides, the CDR3 is TGTGCCAGCAGTTACTCAGGGACAGGGGGCAACGAGCAGTACTTC.

In this sample, this clone turned up a few times. The chain links TRBV28 to TRBJ1-2; TRBD1 is a possible D gene (6 bases). Germline V gene data show CDR1 as MDHEN and CDR2 as SYDVKM. The CDR3 is made up of 14 amino acids. V lost 1 base and J lost 6, with 12 bases in between. The CDR3 is CASSLSGAQDGYTF. The CDR3 DNA sequence: TGTGCCAGCAGTTTATCAGGGGCTCAAGATGGCTACACCTTC.

CDR3 coding DNA: TGTGCCAGCTCACGGGACAATGAAGCCTATGGCTACACCTTC. Residues: CASSRDNEAYGYTF. The chain joins TRBV18 to TRBJ1-2, with a possible D match to TRBD1 (6 bases). The length of the CDR3 is 14 residues. Trimming pared 4 bases from V and 4 bases from J, leaving 13 bases between. Germline V gives CDR1 KGHSH, CDR2 LQKENI.

The chain uses TRBV7-2 and TRBJ1-2; TRBD1 matches 8 bases. The germline CDR1 and CDR2 sequences are SGHTA and FQGNSA. The CDR3 is made up of 13 amino acids. V lost 1 base and J lost 7; bases outside the gene matches: 2. The CDR3 DNA reads TGTGCCAGCAGCTTAGTGGGGACAGGTGGCTACACCTTC. It yields the protein CASSLVGTGGYTF.

The chain is built from TRBV4-2 and TRBJ1-4; perhaps TRBD1 as D (5 bases). CDR1 is LGHNA and CDR2 is YNFKEQ in the germline V gene. The CDR3 loop spans 20 amino acids. The V and J ends lost 0 bases and 10 bases respectively, with 30 bases between them. CDR3 loop: CASSQDLAARGSFSVLKLFF. In DNA form, the CDR3 reads TGTGCCAGCAGCCAAGATTTGGCCGCGAGGGGCTCTTTTTCAGTGTTAAAACTGTTTTTT.

The chain has TRBV2 and TRBJ1-1; D is undetermined. This CDR3 has 14 residues. Deletions cut 2 bases from V and 10 bases from J, with 17 bases between. The germline V gene encodes CDR1 SNHLY and CDR2 FYNNEI. The DNA of the CDR3 is TGTGCCAGCAGTGAAAATACGATGTGGACGGGAGCTTTCTTT. The encoded protein is CASSENTMWTGAFF.

The V gene is TRBV5-4, the J gene TRBJ1-2, with 10 bases aligning to TRBD1. Germline loops: CDR1 SGHNT, CDR2 YYREEE (reference sequence). The CDR3 has 14 residues. The V gene end was trimmed by 4 bases and the J gene end by 3 bases; junction bases not matched to a gene: 3. The CDR3, as DNA: TGTGCCAGCAGCCCGGGACAGGGGTACTATGGCTACACCTTC. It translates to CASSPGQGYYGYTF.

The rearrangement joins TRBV4-1 to TRBJ2-7; 10 nucleotides line up with TRBD1. CDR1 MGHRA and CDR2 YSYEKL come from the germline V gene. V shed 1 base and J 2 bases; nucleotides not matched to a gene: 8. The CDR3 is made up of 17 amino acids. The CDR3 bases are TGCGCCAGCAGCCAAGTAATAACGGGACAGGGGACCTACGAGCAGTACTTC. Translating gives CASSQVITGQGTYEQYF.

The genes are TRBV7-2 and TRBJ1-3, with unresolved D. The germline V gene encodes CDR1 SGHTA and CDR2 FQGNSA. CDR3 length: 12 residues. Trimming took off 8 bases at V and 4 bases at J, with 9 bases between the two ends. As DNA, the CDR3 is TGTGCCAGCGAGGAGAGGGGAAACACCATATATTTT. This encodes CASEERGNTIYF. Looking up the rest from reference TRBV7-2 and TRBJ1-3 gives the full variable domain: GAGVSQSPSNKVTEKGKDVELRCDPISGHTALYWYRQSLGQGLEFLIYFQGNSAPDKSGLPSDRFSAERTGGSVSTLTIQRTQQEDSAVYLCASEERGNTIYFGEGSWLTVV.

The genes are TRBV19 and TRBJ2-1; 8 bases map to TRBD2. CDR1 and CDR2 (germline): LNHDA, SQIVND (reference sequence). The CDR3 has 17 amino acids. V was pared by 5 bases and J by 7 bases, with 16 bases of the junction left unmatched. The CDR3 region is CASSLPGRGPRYNEQFF. CDR3 coding DNA: TGTGCCAGTAGTCTTCCCGGGAGGGGTCCCCGTTATAATGAGCAGTTCTTC.

This clone has only one observation. The chain recombines TRBV29-1 with TRBJ2-1, with D possibly matching TRBD1 (6 bases). CDR3 length: 14 amino acids. Germline CDR1 and CDR2: SQVTM and ANQGSEA. The V end was cut by 4 bases, the J end by 5 bases, with 15 bases between. The CDR3 sequence is CSVALRQVDNEQFF. As DNA, the CDR3 is TGCAGCGTTGCCTTAAGACAGGTAGACAATGAGCAGTTCTTC.

CDR3 nucleotide sequence: TGTGCCAGCAGCTTCGCCGGGACAGGGGGCGAAGAGCAGTACTTC. As protein: CASSFAGTGGEEQYF. The chain employs TRBV11-3 and TRBJ2-7; 12 bases line up with TRBD1. CDR1 is SGHNT and CDR2 is YENEEA in the germline V gene. There are 15 residues in the CDR3. V lost 3 bases and J lost 7; bases outside the gene matches: 7. Complete variable domain (other parts from reference TRBV11-3 and TRBJ2-7): EAGVVQSPRYKIIEKKQPVAFWCNPISGHNTLYWYLQNLGQGPELLIRYENEEAVDDSQLPKDRFSAERLKGVDSTLKIQPAELGDSAVYLCASSFAGTGGEEQYFGPGTRLTVT.